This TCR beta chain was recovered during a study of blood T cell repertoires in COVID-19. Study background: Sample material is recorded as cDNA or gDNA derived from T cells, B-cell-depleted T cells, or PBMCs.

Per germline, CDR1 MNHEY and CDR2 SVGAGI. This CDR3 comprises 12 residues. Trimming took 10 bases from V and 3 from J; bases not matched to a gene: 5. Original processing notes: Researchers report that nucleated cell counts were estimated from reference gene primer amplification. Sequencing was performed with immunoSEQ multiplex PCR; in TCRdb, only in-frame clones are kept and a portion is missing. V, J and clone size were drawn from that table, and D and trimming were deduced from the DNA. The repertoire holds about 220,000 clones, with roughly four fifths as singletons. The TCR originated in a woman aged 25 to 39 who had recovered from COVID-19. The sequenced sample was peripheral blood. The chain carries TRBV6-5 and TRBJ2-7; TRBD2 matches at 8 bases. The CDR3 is CAISAGGYEQYF. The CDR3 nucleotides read TGTGCCATCTCTGCGGGGGGCTACGAGCAGTACTTC.